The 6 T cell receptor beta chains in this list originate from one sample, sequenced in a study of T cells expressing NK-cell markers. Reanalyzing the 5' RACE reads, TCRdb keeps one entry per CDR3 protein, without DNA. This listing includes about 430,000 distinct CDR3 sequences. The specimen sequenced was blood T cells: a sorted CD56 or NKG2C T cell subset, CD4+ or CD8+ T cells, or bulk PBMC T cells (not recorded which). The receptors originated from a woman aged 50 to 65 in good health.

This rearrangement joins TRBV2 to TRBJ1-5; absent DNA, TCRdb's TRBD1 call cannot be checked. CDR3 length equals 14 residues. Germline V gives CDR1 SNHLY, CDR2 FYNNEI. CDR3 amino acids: CASSERQGYQPQHF. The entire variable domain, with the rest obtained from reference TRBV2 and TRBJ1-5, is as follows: EPEVTQTPSHQVTQMGQEVILRCVPISNHLYFYWYRQILGQKVEFLVSFYNNEISEKSEIFDDQFSVERPDGSNFTLKIRSTKLEDSAMYFCASSERQGYQPQHFGDGTRLSIL.

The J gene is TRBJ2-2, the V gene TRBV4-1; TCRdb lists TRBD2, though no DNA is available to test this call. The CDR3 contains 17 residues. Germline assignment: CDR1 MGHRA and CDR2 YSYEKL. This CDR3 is CASSSGREVQNTGELFF.

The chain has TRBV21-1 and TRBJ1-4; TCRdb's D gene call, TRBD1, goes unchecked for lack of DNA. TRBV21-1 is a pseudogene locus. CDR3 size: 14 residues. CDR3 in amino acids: CASSKEGGEVKLFF.

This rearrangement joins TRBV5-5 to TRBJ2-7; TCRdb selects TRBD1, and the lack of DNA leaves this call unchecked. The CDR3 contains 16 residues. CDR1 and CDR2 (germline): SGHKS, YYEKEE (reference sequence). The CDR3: CASSLDLTGFTYEQYF.

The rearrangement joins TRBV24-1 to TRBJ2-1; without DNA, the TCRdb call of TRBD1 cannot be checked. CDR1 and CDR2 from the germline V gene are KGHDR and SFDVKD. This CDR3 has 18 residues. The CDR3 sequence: CATSDGRGAVKPYNEQFF.

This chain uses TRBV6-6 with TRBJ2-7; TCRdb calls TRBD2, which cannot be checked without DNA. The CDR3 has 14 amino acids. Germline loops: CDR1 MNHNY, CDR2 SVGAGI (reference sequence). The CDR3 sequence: CASSELGAGHEQYF.